This entry is about one T cell receptor beta chain. Antigen unknown. This specimen belongs to a study of cytomegalovirus exposure and HLA in healthy donors. Overall study findings and caveats: Within an earlier analysis, most TCR beta V segments proved productive either about 87% or about 30% of the time. It was taken for granted in presence/absence analyses that sequencing depth across donors was roughly uniform.

Trimming pared 3 bases from V and 4 bases from J, leaving 13 bases between. Germline CDR1 and CDR2: MDHEN and SYDVKM. This CDR3 is 16 amino acids long. PCR amplification relied on 60 Vbeta primers (plus 13 Jbeta primers). In the source study's methods: Roughly 9.9 million shared chains were among the about 80 million unique TCR beta chains that a later analysis counted. Profiled with immunoSEQ multiplex PCR; TCRdb holds only in-frame clones, not every one. That table supplies the V and J calls and clone size; D and trimming were determined from the DNA. The sample carries 70,000 to 95,000 clones, approximately 80% recorded once.

The sequence was collected from a man younger than 45 in good health and CMV-seropositive. Sequencing input: PBMCs. The rearrangement joins TRBV28 to TRBJ2-6; TRBD1 might be the D (6 bases). The CDR3 reads CASSFPGQLGANVLTF. In nucleotides, the CDR3 is TGTGCCAGCAGTTTTCCCGGACAGCTGGGGGCCAACGTCCTGACTTTC. Based on the CDR3 plus reference TRBV28 and TRBJ2-6, the full variable domain is DVKVTQSSRYLVKRTGEKVFLECVQDMDHENMFWYRQDPGLGLRLIYFSYDVKMKEKGDIPEGYSVSREKKERFSLILESASTNQTSMYLCASSFPGQLGANVLTFGAGSRLTVL.